The 29 T cell receptor beta chains below come from one sample, sequenced in a study of T cell responses to AZD1222 COVID-19 vaccine. Sequencing was performed with immunoSEQ multiplex PCR; in TCRdb, only in-frame clones are kept and a portion is missing. The sample carries approximately 79,000 clones, 80% to 90% recorded once. Material: peripheral blood, obtained on day 0 of AZD1222 vaccination. Receptors originate from an adult in good health.

This clone has only one observation. This chain links TRBV5-6 with TRBJ2-3; D possibly corresponds to TRBD2 (6 bases). The CDR3 totals 16 residues. Trimming left V 4 bases short and J 1 base short, with 16 bases between. Germline CDR1 is SGHDT and CDR2 is YYEEEE. The CDR3 bases are TGTGCCAGCAGCGTGGCGCGGGGTCAGGGCACAGATACGCAGTATTTT. Its protein product is CASSVARGQGTDTQYF.

The chain joins TRBV29-1 to TRBJ2-2, with TRBD2 matching 7 bases. Per germline, CDR1 SQVTM and CDR2 ANQGSEA. CDR3 size: 14 residues. V was clipped by 3 bases and J by 4 bases; unmatched bases: 5. The CDR3 nucleotides read TGCAGCGTTGAGTCAGCGGGAACCACCGGGGAGCTGTTTTTT. It encodes CSVESAGTTGELFF.

This clone is labeled as medium-sized (0.01 to 0.1%). The chain recombines TRBV28 with TRBJ1-5; no clear D gene. This CDR3 has 15 amino acids. Trimming shortened V by 6 bases and J by 1 base, and 13 bases separated the two germline ends. Looked up from germline, CDR1 is MDHEN and CDR2 is SYDVKM. CDR3 sequence reads: CASRYIGSSNQPQHF. The DNA for the CDR3 is TGTGCCAGCAGGTATATAGGGTCGAGCAATCAGCCCCAGCATTTT. Complete variable domain (other parts from reference TRBV28 and TRBJ1-5): DVKVTQSSRYLVKRTGEKVFLECVQDMDHENMFWYRQDPGLGLRLIYFSYDVKMKEKGDIPEGYSVSREKKERFSLILESASTNQTSMYLCASRYIGSSNQPQHFGDGTRLSIL.

This sequence joins TRBV11-2 and TRBJ1-6; TRBD1 matches 7 bases. The ends lost 1 base at V and 5 bases at J; junction bases unmatched: 2. Germline CDR1 and CDR2: SGHAT and FQNNGV. This CDR3 is 15 amino acids long. The CDR3 region is CASSLAGTDNSPLHF. CDR3 DNA sequence: TGTGCCAGCAGCTTAGCTGGGACAGATAATTCACCCCTCCACTTT.

V and J are TRBV19 and TRBJ1-2; D unclear. Germline V gene lookup returns CDR1 LNHDA and CDR2 SQIVND (reference sequence). The CDR3 sequence is 15 residues long. V was cut by 3 bases and J by 7 bases, with 18 bases left in between. CDR3 loop: CASSILNPGMGGYTF. In DNA, the CDR3 is TGTGCCAGTAGTATCTTAAACCCGGGTATGGGTGGCTACACCTTC. The full variable domain, its missing parts supplied by reference TRBV19 and TRBJ1-2, is DGGITQSPKYLFRKEGQNVTLSCEQNLNHDAMYWYRQDPGQGLRLIYYSQIVNDFQKGDIAEGYSVSREKKESFPLTVTSAQKNPTAFYLCASSILNPGMGGYTFGSGTRLTVV.

This clone was seen just once. The chain employs TRBV11-2 and TRBJ2-5; perhaps TRBD2 as D (6 bases). V was pared by 5 bases and J by 2 bases, with 18 bases between. The CDR3 has 16 amino acids. In germline, CDR1 is SGHAT, CDR2 FQNNGV. CDR3 protein: CASSPTAGRIQETQYF. The CDR3 nucleotides read TGTGCCAGCAGCCCTACCGCGGGGAGAATTCAAGAGACCCAGTACTTC.

This chain links TRBV4-1 with TRBJ2-1; 11 nucleotides line up with TRBD2. The CDR3 consists of 18 residues. Germline V gene lookup returns CDR1 MGHRA and CDR2 YSYEKL. J gave up 8 bases and V 6 bases, and 18 bases lay outside the gene matches. CDR3 region: CASRAGLAGGPGWDEQFF. The DNA for the CDR3 is TGCGCCAGCAGGGCAGGGCTAGCGGGAGGCCCAGGGTGGGATGAGCAGTTCTTC.

V and J are TRBV28 and TRBJ1-2; D gene unclear. V was trimmed by 4 bases and J by 0 bases, leaving 6 bases between them. The length of the CDR3 is 13 residues. CDR1 MDHEN and CDR2 SYDVKM come from the germline V gene. The CDR3 region is CASSSPPNYGYTF. The DNA of the CDR3 is TGTGCCAGCAGTTCCCCTCCTAACTATGGCTACACCTTC.

V is TRBV6-2 or TRBV6-3 and J is TRBJ2-6; D is undetermined. Germline CDR1 MNHEY, CDR2 SVGEGT. The CDR3 is made up of 20 amino acids. The V end lost 0 bases, the J end lost 0 bases, and 18 bases lay between the germline ends. This chain's CDR3 is CASSYSTDPGSDSGANVLTF. In DNA, the CDR3 is TGTGCCAGCAGTTACTCGACGGATCCAGGCTCTGACTCTGGGGCCAACGTCCTGACTTTC.

The V and J genes are TRBV19 and TRBJ1-2; D remains ambiguous. V lost 5 bases and J lost 4, with 8 bases in between. Germline V gene lookup returns CDR1 LNHDA and CDR2 SQIVND (reference sequence). This CDR3 has 12 amino acids. Written as DNA, the CDR3 is TGTGCCAGTAGTCAGGATTTCTATGGCTACACCTTC. This encodes CASSQDFYGYTF.

J is TRBJ2-7 and V is TRBV5-5, with TRBD1 matching 10 bases. Per the germline V gene, CDR1 is SGHKS and CDR2 is YYEKEE (reference sequence). The CDR3 is made up of 16 amino acids. With V trimmed by 0 bases and J by 3 bases, 6 bases remained unmatched. The CDR3 is CASSLGPGQGNYEQYF. The CDR3 nucleotides are TGTGCCAGCAGCTTGGGACCGGGACAGGGGAACTACGAGCAGTACTTC. The entire variable domain, with the rest obtained from reference TRBV5-5 and TRBJ2-7, is as follows: DAGVTQSPTHLIKTRGQQVTLRCSPISGHKSVSWYQQVLGQGPQFIFQYYEKEERGRGNFPDRFSARQFPNYSSELNVNALLLGDSALYLCASSLGPGQGNYEQYFGPGTRLTVT.

The V call is TRBV19, the J call TRBJ1-6, with D uncertain. CDR3 length: 13 amino acids. The germline CDR1 and CDR2 sequences are LNHDA and SQIVND (reference sequence). V dropped 0 bases and J dropped 10 bases, with 7 bases sitting between them. Here the CDR3 reads CASSIESGSPLHF. In nucleotides, the CDR3 is TGTGCCAGTAGTATAGAATCCGGCTCACCCCTCCACTTT. Filled out from reference TRBV19 and TRBJ1-6, the complete variable domain reads DGGITQSPKYLFRKEGQNVTLSCEQNLNHDAMYWYRQDPGQGLRLIYYSQIVNDFQKGDIAEGYSVSREKKESFPLTVTSAQKNPTAFYLCASSIESGSPLHFGNGTRLTVT.

CDR3 in amino acids: CASMSPKSGTVQPQHF. The CDR3 DNA is TGTGCCAGTATGTCCCCCAAATCCGGGACAGTCCAGCCCCAGCATTTT. The chain uses TRBV19 and TRBJ1-5; the match to TRBD1 covers 7 bases. The CDR3 loop spans 16 amino acids. CDR1 and CDR2 (germline): LNHDA, SQIVND (reference sequence). Trimming at V came to 7 bases and at J to 7 bases, leaving 16 bases not matched to a gene. The variable domain in full, completed from reference TRBV19 and TRBJ1-5, reads DGGITQSPKYLFRKEGQNVTLSCEQNLNHDAMYWYRQDPGQGLRLIYYSQIVNDFQKGDIAEGYSVSREKKESFPLTVTSAQKNPTAFYLCASMSPKSGTVQPQHFGDGTRLSIL.

The CDR3 nucleotides read TGTGCCAGCAGTGGCCCCGGGACAGGGAATTCACCCCTCCACTTT. This encodes CASSGPGTGNSPLHF. The V and J genes are TRBV28 and TRBJ1-6, with 9 bases that match TRBD1. The CDR3 has 15 amino acids. The V and J ends lost 5 bases and 7 bases, in that order; junction bases with no gene match: 6. Germline V gene sequence: CDR1 MDHEN, CDR2 SYDVKM. The full variable domain, completed using reference TRBV28 and TRBJ1-6, is DVKVTQSSRYLVKRTGEKVFLECVQDMDHENMFWYRQDPGLGLRLIYFSYDVKMKEKGDIPEGYSVSREKKERFSLILESASTNQTSMYLCASSGPGTGNSPLHFGNGTRLTVT.

The chain employs TRBV4-2 and TRBJ1-5, with D unclear. The CDR3 consists of 17 residues. Germline V gene lookup returns CDR1 LGHNA and CDR2 YNFKEQ. Trimming shortened V by 0 bases and J by 0 bases, and 12 bases separated the two germline ends. In nucleotides, the CDR3 is TGTGCCAGCAGCCAAGATGAAGGCTTTTATAGCAATCAGCCCCAGCATTTT. Protein: CASSQDEGFYSNQPQHF.

The chain links TRBV18 to TRBJ2-7; 7 bases align to TRBD1. The germline gives CDR1 KGHSH, CDR2 LQKENI. The ends lost 3 bases at V and 3 bases at J; junction bases unmatched: 5. The CDR3 consists of 14 residues. CDR3 DNA: TGTGCCAGCTCACCTTCGGGACAGAACTACGAGCAGTACTTC. Protein sequence: CASSPSGQNYEQYF. Variable domain in full (rest from reference TRBV18 and TRBJ2-7): NAGVMQNPRHLVRRRGQEARLRCSPMKGHSHVYWYRQLPEEGLKFMVYLQKENIIDESGMPKERFSAEFPKEGPSILRIQQVVRGDSAAYFCASSPSGQNYEQYFGPGTRLTVT.

The J gene is TRBJ1-4, the V gene TRBV28, with D possibly TRBD1 on 5 matching bases. The CDR3 is 16 residues long. In germline, CDR1 is MDHEN, CDR2 SYDVKM. V lost 5 bases and J lost 0, with 13 bases in between. In nucleotides, the CDR3 is TGTGCCAGCAGTCCTTCCGGGGGTGCAACTAATGAAAAACTGTTTTTT. It encodes CASSPSGGATNEKLFF.

V and J are TRBV7-3 and TRBJ1-1; no clear D gene. V gave up 1 base and J gave up 2 bases, with 11 bases separating them. Germline lookup yields CDR1 SGHTA and CDR2 FQGTGA. This CDR3 is built from 15 residues. DNA of the CDR3: TGTGCCAGCAGCTTAATAGCGGGAGAAAACACTGAAGCTTTCTTT. Its protein is CASSLIAGENTEAFF.

The chain uses TRBV7-2 and TRBJ1-3, with a weak D call TRBD1 (6 bases). From germline, CDR1 is SGHTA and CDR2 FQGNSA. This CDR3 region has 16 residues. V gave up 0 bases and J gave up 0 bases, with 9 bases separating them. The CDR3 protein is CASSLAGAGSGNTIYF. CDR3 bases: TGTGCCAGCAGCTTAGCGGGGGCGGGCTCTGGAAACACCATATATTTT.

The V gene is TRBV11-3, the J gene TRBJ2-7; tentatively, D is TRBD1 (7 bases). Germline V gives CDR1 SGHNT, CDR2 YENEEA. Trimming pared 5 bases from V and 4 bases from J, leaving 24 bases between. The CDR3 runs to 17 residues. The CDR3 DNA is TGTGCCAGCAGCCACAGGGGATGGGAACGGGAGACTTACGAGCAGTACTTC. Translation: CASSHRGWERETYEQYF.

J is TRBJ1-5 and V is TRBV28; D is possibly TRBD1 (6 bases). The CDR3 runs 12 residues. V was trimmed by 6 bases and J by 5 bases, leaving 8 bases between them. Germline V CDR1 and CDR2: MDHEN, SYDVKM. The CDR3 DNA reads as TGTGCCAGCAGGGACAGTTATCAGCCCCAGCATTTT. Its protein product is CASRDSYQPQHF.

The gene calls are TRBV24-1 and TRBJ1-2; 10 bases are a match to TRBD1. The germline V gene encodes CDR1 KGHDR and CDR2 SFDVKD. The J segment lost 1 base and the V segment lost 3 bases, leaving 1 base of the junction unmatched. This CDR3 is built from 15 residues. In DNA, the CDR3 is TGTGCCACCAGTGATCGGGACAGGGGTAACTATGGCTACACCTTC. Translated: CATSDRDRGNYGYTF.

The rearrangement joins TRBV5-8 to TRBJ2-3; no definite D call. The V end lost 0 bases, the J end lost 2 bases, and 4 bases lay between the germline ends. The CDR3 totals 13 residues. Germline lookup yields CDR1 SGHTS and CDR2 YDEGEE. The CDR3 loop is CASSLGTTDTQYF. The CDR3 DNA follows: TGTGCCAGCAGCTTGGGGACCACAGATACGCAGTATTTT.

The gene calls are TRBV7-2 and TRBJ2-7, with 8 bases fitting TRBD1. Germline lookup yields CDR1 SGHTA and CDR2 FQGNSA. The CDR3 sequence is 14 residues long. V was clipped by 6 bases and J by 3 bases; unmatched bases: 7. CDR3 in amino acids: CASSYTGTGYEQYF. The CDR3 coding sequence is TGTGCCAGCAGTTACACCGGGACAGGCTACGAGCAGTACTTC. Looking up the rest from reference TRBV7-2 and TRBJ2-7 gives the full variable domain: GAGVSQSPSNKVTEKGKDVELRCDPISGHTALYWYRQSLGQGLEFLIYFQGNSAPDKSGLPSDRFSAERTGGSVSTLTIQRTQQEDSAVYLCASSYTGTGYEQYFGPGTRLTVT.

The gene calls are TRBV29-1 and TRBJ1-2, with 7 bases lining up with TRBD1. Germline values: CDR1 SQVTM, CDR2 ANQGSEA. After removal of 1 base from V and 1 base from J, the junction contained 3 bases not matched to a gene. CDR3 length equals 14 residues. The CDR3 coding sequence is TGCAGCGTTGAAGGGGACAGCGTTAACTATGGCTACACCTTC. Translating gives CSVEGDSVNYGYTF.

Only a few counts were recorded for this clone. The rearrangement uses TRBV19 and TRBJ1-3, with D uncertain. The CDR3 is 15 amino acids. Deletions cut 7 bases from V and 0 bases from J, with 13 bases between. Germline assignment: CDR1 LNHDA and CDR2 SQIVND (reference sequence). The CDR3 protein is CASTQAPNSGNTIYF. The CDR3 DNA is TGTGCCAGTACCCAGGCCCCCAACTCTGGAAACACCATATATTTT. The variable domain in full, with the rest retrieved from reference TRBV19 and TRBJ1-3, is DGGITQSPKYLFRKEGQNVTLSCEQNLNHDAMYWYRQDPGQGLRLIYYSQIVNDFQKGDIAEGYSVSREKKESFPLTVTSAQKNPTAFYLCASTQAPNSGNTIYFGEGSWLTVV.

The gene calls are TRBV7-8 and TRBJ2-7, with no clear D. Trimming shortened V by 1 base and J by 0 bases, and 4 bases separated the two germline ends. This CDR3 contains 13 residues. CDR1 and CDR2 (germline): SGHVS, FQNEAQ. In nucleotides, the CDR3 is TGTGCCAGCAGCTTAGGCCTCTCCTACGAGCAGTACTTC. It specifies CASSLGLSYEQYF.

The chain has TRBV7-3 and TRBJ2-3, with a possible D match to TRBD1 (6 bases). Germline CDR1 SGHTA, CDR2 FQGTGA. The V end lost 3 bases, the J end lost 5 bases, and 12 bases lay between the germline ends. The CDR3 is 14 residues long. The CDR3 sequence: CASSLAEGVDTQYF. The CDR3, as DNA: TGTGCCAGCAGCTTGGCCGAGGGGGTAGATACGCAGTATTTT. The full variable domain, rest sourced from reference TRBV7-3 and TRBJ2-3, is GAGVSQTPSNKVTEKGKYVELRCDPISGHTALYWYRQSLGQGPEFLIYFQGTGAADDSGLPNDRFFAVRPEGSVSTLKIQRTERGDSAVYLCASSLAEGVDTQYFGPGTRLTVL.

This sequence joins TRBV28 and TRBJ1-2; perhaps TRBD1 as D (5 bases). V was trimmed by 6 bases and J by 1 base, leaving 9 bases between them. The CDR3 has 13 amino acids. Looked up from germline, CDR1 is MDHEN and CDR2 is SYDVKM. The CDR3 DNA follows: TGTGCCAGCAGACCAGACAGTAACTATGGCTACACCTTC. It specifies CASRPDSNYGYTF.